The 17 T cell receptor beta chains in this list originate from one sample, sequenced in a study of beta chain features in type 1 diabetes. Reverse transcribing all isolated RNA meant expressed TCRB transcripts were sequenced. The assay was immunoSEQ multiplex PCR, and TCRdb's table has in-frame clones only and misses some. This table has 200,000 to 300,000 clones, 11% appearing once. These receptors have no identified antigens. The study's findings and limits: People with Type 1 diabetes carried modestly yet significantly shorter TCRB CDR3s in all four CD4+ subsets.

What was sequenced was naive CD4+ T cells from blood. Source of these receptors: a man under 40 with type 1 diabetes.

This clone was seen only a few times. V gene TRBV19 combines with J gene TRBJ2-7; 8 bases agree with TRBD2. Per germline, CDR1 LNHDA and CDR2 SQIVND (reference sequence). The CDR3 is 15 amino acids. The trim removed 4 bases at V and 0 bases at J, leaving 5 bases unmatched. The CDR3, as DNA: TGTGCCAGTAGTAGAACTAGCGGACTCTCCTACGAGCAGTACTTC. It encodes CASSRTSGLSYEQYF.

This clone was seen more than once but under ten times. This chain joins TRBV7-6 and TRBJ1-1, with D possibly matching TRBD1 (6 bases). Germline CDR1 reads SGHVS; CDR2 reads FNYEAQ. Trimming removed 2 bases at V and 0 bases at J, with 13 bases between. The CDR3 covers 16 residues. The CDR3 bases are TGTGCCAGCAGCTTAATCCTAGGACAGTTGAACACTGAAGCTTTCTTT. It encodes CASSLILGQLNTEAFF.

V and J are TRBV10-3 and TRBJ2-3, with D perhaps TRBD1 (5 bases). The ends were cut back, 7 bases at V and 4 bases at J, with 9 bases in the middle. CDR3 length: 12 residues. Per the germline V gene, CDR1 is ENHRY and CDR2 is SYGVKD. CDR3 coding DNA: TGTGCCATCAAGCCAGGGTCAGATACGCAGTATTTT. This gives the protein CAIKPGSDTQYF.

V usage is TRBV25-1 and J usage is TRBJ2-1, with D perhaps TRBD1 (6 bases). The germline CDR1 and CDR2 sequences are MGHDK and SYGVNS. CDR3 length: 13 residues. V gave up 4 bases and J gave up 9 bases, with 13 bases separating them. As DNA, the CDR3 is TGTGCCAGCAGTGGGGACATTCGGAGTGAGCAGTTCTTC. This gives the protein CASSGDIRSEQFF.

This clone came up a few times. CDR3 bases: TGTGCCAGCAGTGGGCAGGCGGGAACCTACGAGCAGTACTTC. Protein product: CASSGQAGTYEQYF. The chain is built from TRBV25-1 and TRBJ2-7; TRBD2 is a possible D gene (6 bases). The CDR3 totals 14 residues. Trimming removed 4 bases at V and 2 bases at J, with 12 bases between. CDR1 is MGHDK and CDR2 is SYGVNS in the germline V gene.

The chain employs TRBV7-2 and TRBJ2-6; possibly TRBD2 for D (5 bases). The CDR3 extends over 15 amino acids. The germline V gene has CDR1 SGHTA and CDR2 FQGNSA. V was pared by 5 bases and J by 0 bases, with 8 bases between. CDR3 DNA sequence: TGTGCCAGCAGCCCCGGGGACTCTGGGGCCAACGTCCTGACTTTC. The encoded protein is CASSPGDSGANVLTF.

The rearrangement joins TRBV6-6 to TRBJ1-3, with a weak D call TRBD1 (6 bases). Germline CDR1 reads MNHNY; CDR2 reads SVGAGI (reference sequence). The CDR3 covers 16 residues. The V and J ends lost 2 bases and 2 bases respectively, with 13 bases between them. The CDR3: CASSYGRGAPGNTIYF. CDR3 coding DNA: TGTGCCAGCAGTTACGGGCGGGGGGCGCCTGGAAACACCATATATTTT.

This clone appeared a few times. The chain is built from TRBV4-1 and TRBJ2-7; possible D gene TRBD1, 6 bases. The CDR3 runs to 15 residues. In germline, CDR1 is MGHRA, CDR2 YSYEKL. The germline V and J ends were trimmed by 0 bases and 3 bases, with 12 bases remaining between them. As DNA, the CDR3 is TGCGCCAGCAGCCAAGATCTCGTCAGGGGCTACGAGCAGTACTTC. It is translated as CASSQDLVRGYEQYF.

This clone showed up just a few times. The V gene is TRBV4-1, the J gene TRBJ2-5, with 7 bases that match TRBD1. Germline V gives CDR1 MGHRA, CDR2 YSYEKL. There are 17 residues in the CDR3. V lost 3 bases and J lost 5; bases outside the gene matches: 15. The chain's CDR3 is CASSQGDRADKGETQYF. The CDR3 DNA reads as TGCGCCAGCAGCCAGGGAGACAGGGCCGATAAGGGGGAGACCCAGTACTTC.

This clone was seen only a few times. The genes are TRBV18 and TRBJ2-3; TRBD2 might be the D (5 bases). The CDR3 consists of 14 residues. V was clipped by 6 bases and J by 2 bases, with 12 bases between them. CDR1 is KGHSH, CDR2 LQKENI, per germline. The CDR3: CASSEADSTDTQYF. The DNA of the CDR3 is TGTGCCAGCTCGGAGGCTGACTCCACAGATACGCAGTATTTT.

CDR3 amino acids: CASSADRAHEQYF. DNA of the CDR3: TGTGCCAGCAGTGCCGACAGGGCGCACGAGCAGTACTTC. V and J are TRBV2 and TRBJ2-7; 7 bases are shared with TRBD1. The V gene end was trimmed by 4 bases and the J gene end by 5 bases; junction bases not matched to a gene: 5. CDR3 length equals 13 residues. Per germline, CDR1 SNHLY and CDR2 FYNNEI.

CDR3 protein: CASSLRGASTDTQYF. Written as DNA, the CDR3 is TGTGCCAGCAGTTTACGTGGGGCTAGCACAGATACGCAGTATTTT. The gene calls are TRBV27 and TRBJ2-3; D is possibly TRBD1 (5 bases). V was clipped by 2 bases and J by 0 bases, with 9 bases between them. Germline lookup yields CDR1 MNHEY and CDR2 SMNVEV (reference sequence). The CDR3 is made up of 15 amino acids.

This clone appeared once. The chain employs TRBV11-3 and TRBJ2-2; 8 nucleotides align to TRBD1. The CDR3 spans 16 residues. After removal of 9 bases from V and 3 bases from J, the junction contained 12 bases not matched to a gene. Germline assignment: CDR1 SGHNT and CDR2 YENEEA. The CDR3 coding sequence is TGTGCCAGTGGGCAGGGGGCTGGAATGGACACCGGGGAGCTGTTTTTT. Protein product: CASGQGAGMDTGELFF.

Only a few counts were recorded for this clone. The sample carries other DNA sequences with the same CDR3. The V gene is TRBV27, the J gene TRBJ2-7; 7 bases are shared with TRBD1. V shed 5 bases and J 3 bases; nucleotides not matched to a gene: 4. The CDR3 covers 13 residues. Looked up from germline, CDR1 is MNHEY and CDR2 is SMNVEV (reference sequence). The CDR3 region has the DNA TGTGCCAGCAGTCCCCGACAGGGCTACGAGCAGTACTTC. Its translation is CASSPRQGYEQYF.

This clone was found a few times. This chain uses TRBV5-6 with TRBJ2-5; 7 bases map to TRBD2. The tail of the sequence fits TRBJ2-7 better, so the J call may be wrong. CDR1 SGHDT and CDR2 YYEEEE come from the germline V gene. The CDR3 spans 14 residues. CDR3 amino acids: CASSPGGGSYEQYF. The CDR3 DNA reads as TGTGCCAGCAGTCCGGGCGGGGGTTCCTACGAGCAGTACTTC.

The chain joins TRBV18 to TRBJ2-5; 7 positions match TRBD2. CDR1 and CDR2 (germline): KGHSH, LQKENI. With 2 bases clipped from V and 1 base from J, the junction kept 4 bases outside the gene matches. The CDR3 loop spans 15 amino acids. The CDR3 region has the DNA TGTGCCAGCTCACCAGGAGCGGGAAGCCAAGAGACCCAGTACTTC. Amino acid sequence: CASSPGAGSQETQYF.

The V gene is TRBV6-5, the J gene TRBJ2-5; 7 bases fit TRBD1. The ends lost 6 bases at V and 5 bases at J; junction bases unmatched: 12. CDR3 size: 15 residues. The germline gives CDR1 MNHEY, CDR2 SVGAGI. CDR3 bases: TGTGCCAGCAGGCCAACGAGGACAGGCGGGGAGACCCAGTACTTC. Amino acid sequence: CASRPTRTGGETQYF.